The rows below give T cell receptor beta chains drawn from one sample of a study of T cell changes during pregnancy in multiple sclerosis. Data came from immunoSEQ multiplex PCR; TCRdb stores just in-frame clones and leaves some out. Found here are about 81,000 clones, 90% to 95% of them singletons; the top ten hold around 1.4%. This sample comprised peripheral blood, obtained in the third trimester of pregnancy. The receptors derive from a female donor in good health, enrolled as a control in a pregnancy study. Each CDR3 is given with its conserved first and last residue. D genes are given only for firm matches. Clone size is stated in some rows and not others, as once, few, many or a class when expanded.

abundance: .; d_gene: TRBD2; v_gene: TRBV5-1; j_gene: TRBJ2-5; CDR3nt: TGCGCCAGCAGCCCAGGCCTTATAGCGGGAGGGGTGGGCGAGACCCAGTACTTC; CDR3aa: CASSPGLIAGGVGETQYF
abundance: .; d_gene: .; v_gene: TRBV7-9; j_gene: TRBJ2-7; CDR3nt: TGTGCCAGCAGCTTAGTAGCCCTTACACCATACGAGCAGTACTTC; CDR3aa: CASSLVALTPYEQYF
abundance: .; d_gene: TRBD1; v_gene: TRBV7-8; j_gene: TRBJ1-5; CDR3nt: TGTGCCAGCAGCGTAACCGGGACAGGAGTTAGCAATCAGCCCCAGCATTTT; CDR3aa: CASSVTGTGVSNQPQHF
abundance: .; d_gene: TRBD1; v_gene: TRBV7-9; j_gene: TRBJ2-3; CDR3nt: TGTGCCAGCAGCTCTCTACAGGGGGGAGATACGCAGTATTTT; CDR3aa: CASSSLQGGDTQYF
abundance: .; d_gene: .; v_gene: TRBV7-8; j_gene: TRBJ2-5; CDR3nt: TGTGCCAGCAGCTTACTTCTAGCGACGCAAGAGACCCAGTACTTC; CDR3aa: CASSLLLATQETQYF
abundance: .; d_gene: TRBD1; v_gene: TRBV28; j_gene: TRBJ1-5; CDR3nt: TGTGCCAGCAGTAAAACCGGGACAGGGGTTCAGCCCCAGCATTTT; CDR3aa: CASSKTGTGVQPQHF
abundance: .; d_gene: .; v_gene: TRBV5-8; j_gene: TRBJ2-6; CDR3nt: TGTGCCAGCAGCCCGTGGAGTTCTGGGGCCAACGTCCTGACTTTC; CDR3aa: CASSPWSSGANVLTF
abundance: .; d_gene: TRBD1; v_gene: TRBV28; j_gene: TRBJ2-1; CDR3nt: TGTGCCAGCATCCAACCCAAGGGTGGGACAGGGGGGGGAGAGTACAATGAGCAGTTCTTC; CDR3aa: CASIQPKGGTGGGEYNEQFF
abundance: .; d_gene: .; v_gene: TRBV21-1; j_gene: TRBJ2-7; CDR3nt: TGTGCCAGCAGCAATGGGACAAGCTCCTACGAGCAGTACTTC; CDR3aa: CASSNGTSSYEQYF
abundance: .; d_gene: TRBD1; v_gene: TRBV6-1; j_gene: TRBJ1-2; CDR3nt: TGTGCCAGCAGCTTGGGACAGGGGGGGTATGGCTACACCTTC; CDR3aa: CASSLGQGGYGYTF
abundance: .; d_gene: TRBD2; v_gene: TRBV5-4; j_gene: TRBJ2-2; CDR3nt: TGTGCCAGCAGCTGGACTAGCGTCTCCCCGGGGGGGGAGCTGTTTTTT; CDR3aa: CASSWTSVSPGGELFF
abundance: .; d_gene: .; v_gene: TRBV5-1; j_gene: TRBJ2-2; CDR3nt: TGCGCCAGCAGCTCCTTCCAGGGGGAGGACACCGGGGAGCTGTTTTTT; CDR3aa: CASSSFQGEDTGELFF
abundance: .; d_gene: .; v_gene: TRBV11-3; j_gene: TRBJ2-3; CDR3nt: TGTGCCAGCAGCTTCGGACTATTTACAGATACGCAGTATTTT; CDR3aa: CASSFGLFTDTQYF
abundance: .; d_gene: TRBD2; v_gene: TRBV11-3; j_gene: TRBJ2-1; CDR3nt: TGTGCCAGCAGCTTAGACGGCGGGAGAAAATACCCCAATGAGCAGTTCTTC; CDR3aa: CASSLDGGRKYPNEQFF
abundance: .; d_gene: TRBD2; v_gene: TRBV7-9; j_gene: TRBJ2-7; CDR3nt: TGTGCCAGCAGCCCTGGGACTAGCGGGAACTCCTACGAGCAGTACTTC; CDR3aa: CASSPGTSGNSYEQYF
abundance: .; d_gene: .; v_gene: TRBV6-4; j_gene: TRBJ2-3; CDR3nt: TGTGCCAGCAGTGTTGACAGAACAGATACGCAGTATTTT; CDR3aa: CASSVDRTDTQYF
abundance: .; d_gene: TRBD1; v_gene: TRBV19; j_gene: TRBJ1-3; CDR3nt: TGTGCCAGTACCTCCGGGACAGGGGGATTCGACTCTGGAAACACCATATATTTT; CDR3aa: CASTSGTGGFDSGNTIYF
abundance: .; d_gene: .; v_gene: TRBV10-3; j_gene: TRBJ2-1; CDR3nt: TGTGCCATCAGTGACCCCGGGCAGGGGAGCTCCTACAATGAGCAGTTCTTC; CDR3aa: CAISDPGQGSSYNEQFF
abundance: .; d_gene: .; v_gene: TRBV6-1; j_gene: TRBJ2-3; CDR3nt: TGTGCCAGCAGTGAACTACCCGAGGGCACAGATACGCAGTATTTT; CDR3aa: CASSELPEGTDTQYF
abundance: .; d_gene: TRBD1; v_gene: TRBV5-1; j_gene: TRBJ2-2; CDR3nt: TGCGCCAGCAGCGACGACAGGGGAGGTGGGGAGCTGTTTTTT; CDR3aa: CASSDDRGGGELFF
abundance: once; d_gene: .; v_gene: TRBV7-2; j_gene: TRBJ2-1; CDR3nt: TGTGCCAGCAGCTTAGTGTGGCTCACCAGGGGCAATGAGCAGTTCTTC; CDR3aa: CASSLVWLTRGNEQFF
abundance: .; d_gene: TRBD1; v_gene: TRBV19; j_gene: TRBJ1-5; CDR3nt: TGTGCCAGTATTGTGACAGGGGGCGATCAGCCCCAGCATTTT; CDR3aa: CASIVTGGDQPQHF
abundance: .; d_gene: TRBD1; v_gene: TRBV27; j_gene: TRBJ2-7; CDR3nt: TGTGCCAGCAGTATAAGGACAGGGCTCGAGCAGTACTTC; CDR3aa: CASSIRTGLEQYF
abundance: .; d_gene: .; v_gene: TRBV10-3; j_gene: TRBJ1-1; CDR3nt: TGTGCCATCAGCTTACAGGAGAACACTGAAGCTTTCTTT; CDR3aa: CAISLQENTEAFF
abundance: .; d_gene: TRBD1; v_gene: TRBV5-1; j_gene: TRBJ1-4; CDR3nt: TGCGCCAGCAGCTCCTCACCCCCCGGGACAGGGGAGGGTGAAAAACTGTTTTTT; CDR3aa: CASSSSPPGTGEGEKLFF
abundance: .; d_gene: .; v_gene: TRBV14; j_gene: TRBJ1-3; CDR3nt: TGTGCCAGCAGCCCGCAGGGGCGAGGAAACACCATATATTTT; CDR3aa: CASSPQGRGNTIYF
abundance: .; d_gene: TRBD1; v_gene: TRBV18; j_gene: TRBJ2-7; CDR3nt: TGTGCCAGCTCACCACTACAGGGGAACGAGCAGTACTTC; CDR3aa: CASSPLQGNEQYF
abundance: .; d_gene: .; v_gene: TRBV11-2; j_gene: TRBJ2-7; CDR3nt: TGTGCCAGCAGCTCGAGCCAGGGTGAGGCCTACGAGCAGTACTTC; CDR3aa: CASSSSQGEAYEQYF
abundance: once; d_gene: .; v_gene: TRBV2; j_gene: TRBJ2-2; CDR3nt: TGTGCCAGCAGTGCCTTTGGCGGCGGGGAGCTGTTTTTT; CDR3aa: CASSAFGGGELFF
abundance: .; d_gene: .; v_gene: TRBV7-9; j_gene: TRBJ1-2; CDR3nt: TGTGCCAGCAGCTTAGGTCGGGAAGCGGATGGCTACACCTTC; CDR3aa: CASSLGREADGYTF
abundance: .; d_gene: TRBD1; v_gene: TRBV10-3; j_gene: TRBJ2-7; CDR3nt: TGTGCCATCCGGACAGGTTCTGACAGTTCCTACGAGCAGTACTTC; CDR3aa: CAIRTGSDSSYEQYF
abundance: .; d_gene: TRBD2; v_gene: TRBV4-1; j_gene: TRBJ2-7; CDR3nt: TGCGCCAGCAGTTACGACCCGGGGCTAGCGGGCTACGAGCAGTACTTC; CDR3aa: CASSYDPGLAGYEQYF
abundance: .; d_gene: .; v_gene: TRBV7-8; j_gene: TRBJ1-3; CDR3nt: TGTGCCAGCAGCTCTTCTCTCGGTGAAAACACCATATATTTT; CDR3aa: CASSSSLGENTIYF
abundance: .; d_gene: TRBD1; v_gene: TRBV29-1; j_gene: TRBJ1-1; CDR3nt: TGCAGCGGCGAGACAGGGATGAACACTGAAGCTTTCTTT; CDR3aa: CSGETGMNTEAFF
abundance: .; d_gene: .; v_gene: TRBV25-1; j_gene: TRBJ2-3; CDR3nt: TGTGCCAGCAGTGAATGGGGGGGGCCAGATACGCAGTATTTT; CDR3aa: CASSEWGGPDTQYF
abundance: .; d_gene: .; v_gene: TRBV5-6; j_gene: TRBJ2-7; CDR3nt: TGTGCCAGCAGCTTGGGGATCGGGGAGCAGTACTTC; CDR3aa: CASSLGIGEQYF
abundance: .; d_gene: TRBD1; v_gene: TRBV27; j_gene: TRBJ2-7; CDR3nt: TGTGCCAGCAGTTTAAACGCGACAGGGATTACCTACGAGCAGTACTTC; CDR3aa: CASSLNATGITYEQYF
abundance: .; d_gene: TRBD1; v_gene: TRBV29-1; j_gene: TRBJ1-5; CDR3nt: TGCAGCGTTTCCCACGGGACAGGGGTCAATCAGCCCCAGCATTTT; CDR3aa: CSVSHGTGVNQPQHF
abundance: .; d_gene: .; v_gene: TRBV28; j_gene: TRBJ2-5; CDR3nt: TGTGCCAGCAGTTTATTACAGGGTCGTCAAGAGACCCAGTACTTC; CDR3aa: CASSLLQGRQETQYF
abundance: .; d_gene: .; v_gene: TRBV4-1; j_gene: TRBJ1-1; CDR3nt: TGCGCCAGCAGCACGACTAGGGTCACTGAAGCTTTCTTT; CDR3aa: CASSTTRVTEAFF
abundance: .; d_gene: .; v_gene: TRBV15; j_gene: TRBJ1-2; CDR3nt: TGTGCCACCAGCAGAGATCGCGCTCCTAACTATGGCTACACCTTC; CDR3aa: CATSRDRAPNYGYTF
abundance: .; d_gene: TRBD1; v_gene: TRBV29-1; j_gene: TRBJ1-3; CDR3nt: TGCAGCGCGTTCTCCGGGACAGGGCGAAACACCATATATTTT; CDR3aa: CSAFSGTGRNTIYF
abundance: .; d_gene: TRBD2; v_gene: TRBV5-1; j_gene: TRBJ2-7; CDR3nt: TGCGCCAGCAGCTTGGAGGCTAGCGGGATCTACGAGCAGTACTTC; CDR3aa: CASSLEASGIYEQYF
abundance: .; d_gene: TRBD1; v_gene: TRBV2; j_gene: TRBJ2-2; CDR3nt: TGTGCCAGCAAGTCCGGGACAGGGAACACCGGGGAGCTGTTTTTT; CDR3aa: CASKSGTGNTGELFF
abundance: once; d_gene: .; v_gene: TRBV5-4; j_gene: TRBJ2-7; CDR3nt: TGTGCCAGCAGCTATTCGGGGTCCTACGAGCAGTACTTC; CDR3aa: CASSYSGSYEQYF
abundance: .; d_gene: TRBD1; v_gene: TRBV6-1; j_gene: TRBJ1-4; CDR3nt: TGTGCCAGCAGTGAAGGGACAGGGGGCGAAAAACTGTTTTTT; CDR3aa: CASSEGTGGEKLFF
abundance: .; d_gene: TRBD2; v_gene: TRBV29-1; j_gene: TRBJ2-2; CDR3nt: TGCAGCGTTGGCGGGAGGTCTAACACCGGGGAGCTGTTTTTT; CDR3aa: CSVGGRSNTGELFF
abundance: .; d_gene: TRBD1; v_gene: TRBV28; j_gene: TRBJ2-2; CDR3nt: TGTGCCACCTGGACAGGGTTAGCCGGGGAGCTGTTTTTT; CDR3aa: CATWTGLAGELFF
abundance: .; d_gene: TRBD1; v_gene: TRBV18; j_gene: TRBJ2-5; CDR3nt: TGTGCCAGCTCACCGCGGGACAGGGAAGAGACCCAGTACTTC; CDR3aa: CASSPRDREETQYF
abundance: .; d_gene: .; v_gene: TRBV6-1; j_gene: TRBJ2-1; CDR3nt: TGTGCCAGCAGTGCCCCTGGCAGAGGTACACTAGCTCCGGATGAGCAGTTCTTC; CDR3aa: CASSAPGRGTLAPDEQFF
abundance: .; d_gene: TRBD2; v_gene: TRBV27; j_gene: TRBJ2-1; CDR3nt: TGTGCCAGCGGAGCTAGCGGCATATACAATGAGCAGTTCTTC; CDR3aa: CASGASGIYNEQFF
abundance: .; d_gene: .; v_gene: TRBV15; j_gene: TRBJ1-5; CDR3nt: TGTGCCACCAGCAGAGCAGGTTTTAGCAATCAGCCCCAGCATTTT; CDR3aa: CATSRAGFSNQPQHF
abundance: few; d_gene: TRBD2; v_gene: TRBV6-5; j_gene: TRBJ2-1; CDR3nt: TGTGCCAGCCTTTCCCCACTAGCGGGGGAGCAGTTCTTC; CDR3aa: CASLSPLAGEQFF